One and the same sample provided the 25 T cell receptor beta chains below, sequenced in a study of T-cell reconstitution after alpha-beta-depleted transplantation in children. Construction of the TCRbeta library involved unique molecular identifiers. One entry per CDR3 protein results from TCRdb running MiXCR on the PCR reads. The sample lists 540,000 or so distinct CDR3 sequences; more than 20% were seen once. The sample in question was PBMCs, mostly from graft donor cells, obtained 360 days after TCRalphabeta/CD19-depleted stem cell transplant. The receptors shown here come from a boy under three years old who had a stem cell transplant for acute myeloid leukemia, so the T cells may come from the graft donor.

V usage is TRBV12-3 or TRBV12-4 and J usage is TRBJ2-6; D is possibly TRBD1 or TRBD2 (6 bases each). Trimming stripped 5 bases from V and 0 bases from J, with 14 bases between. This CDR3 region has 17 residues. The CDR3 nucleotides read TGTGCCAGCAGTCCCTTGTCGGGGGCCTCTGGGGCCAACGTCCTGACTTTC. Its protein is CASSPLSGASGANVLTF.

The chain uses TRBV5-6 and TRBJ2-7, with D perhaps TRBD1 (6 bases). V was cut by 4 bases and J by 2 bases, with 13 bases left in between. From germline, CDR1 is SGHDT and CDR2 YYEEEE. The CDR3 spans 14 residues. For the CDR3, the DNA is TGTGCCAGCAGCCCTGGGGACAATCCCTACGAGCAGTACTTC. It codes for CASSPGDNPYEQYF. Filled out from reference TRBV5-6 and TRBJ2-7, the complete variable domain reads DAGVTQSPTHLIKTRGQQVTLRCSPKSGHDTVSWYQQALGQGPQFIFQYYEEEERQRGNFPDRFSGHQFPNYSSELNVNALLLGDSALYLCASSPGDNPYEQYFGPGTRLTVT.

This clonotype occurred a few times. CDR3 in amino acids: CASSLGPSREDLNEQFF. The CDR3 region has the DNA TGCGCCAGCAGCTTGGGCCCCTCCCGGGAAGACCTCAATGAGCAGTTCTTC. The chain has TRBV5-1 and TRBJ2-1, with a weak D call TRBD2 (5 bases). The CDR3 runs to 17 residues. CDR1 SGHRS and CDR2 YFSETQ come from the germline V gene. Between the trimmed V and J ends, which lost 0 bases and 6 bases, there was a span of 19 bases.

CDR3 region: CASSFTGRAPYEQYV. The CDR3 DNA reads as TGTGCCAGCAGTTTTACAGGGCGGGCACCCTACGAGCAGTACGTC. The V and J genes are TRBV28 and TRBJ2-7; TRBD1 might be the D (6 bases). V was shortened by 3 bases and J by 2 bases, with 14 bases between the two germline ends. Germline CDR1 and CDR2: MDHEN and SYDVKM. The length of the CDR3 is 15 residues.

The gene calls are TRBV15 and TRBJ2-7, with D possibly matching TRBD2 (6 bases). V lost 0 bases and J lost 10, with 16 bases in between. The CDR3 is 14 amino acids. Germline CDR1 reads LNHNV; CDR2 reads YYDKDF (reference sequence). Here the CDR3 DNA reads TGTGCCACCAGCAGAGATAAAGGGACTCGGGGACAGTACGTC. Amino acids: CATSRDKGTRGQYV.

This clonotype has ten or more counts. The chain employs TRBV20-1 and TRBJ2-6; 10 nucleotides agree with TRBD2. V lost 3 bases to trimming and J lost 3 bases; unmatched junction nucleotides: 2. The CDR3 totals 15 residues. Germline V gene data show CDR1 as DFQATT and CDR2 as SNEGSKA (reference sequence). The CDR3 here is CSASTSGVGANVLTF. The CDR3 DNA sequence: TGCAGTGCTAGTACTAGCGGGGTTGGGGCCAACGTCCTGACTTTC.

This clonotype was seen a few times. The DNA of the CDR3 is TGCAGTGCCAAACTAGCGGGGGGGATAGATACGCAGTATTTT. It encodes CSAKLAGGIDTQYF. The chain joins TRBV20-1 to TRBJ2-3; 13 positions match TRBD2. CDR1 and CDR2 (germline): DFQATT, SNEGSKA (reference sequence). J lost 5 bases, V lost 6 bases, and 5 bases had no gene match. CDR3 length equals 14 residues.

This chain links TRBV20-1 with TRBJ2-3; 7 bases map to TRBD1. Trimming took 5 bases from V and 4 from J; bases not matched to a gene: 9. The CDR3 consists of 14 residues. CDR1 is DFQATT and CDR2 is SNEGSKA in the germline V gene (reference sequence). The CDR3 here is CSAPTGPSPDTQYF. CDR3 in DNA: TGCAGTGCTCCGACAGGGCCCTCACCAGATACGCAGTATTTT.

The gene calls are TRBV7-9 and TRBJ2-4; TRBD1 is a possible D gene (5 bases). V was pared by 4 bases and J by 12 bases, with 22 bases between. CDR1 is SEHNR and CDR2 is FQNEAQ in the germline V gene (reference sequence). The length of the CDR3 is 15 residues. CDR3 nucleotides: TGTGCCAGCAGCTGGGTGGGCAGGGATGGTGCTGGTCAGTACTTC. It specifies CASSWVGRDGAGQYF.

V and J are TRBV19 and TRBJ2-1; D perhaps matches TRBD2 (5 bases). The CDR3 sequence is 17 residues long. Trimming shortened V by 3 bases and J by 0 bases, and 15 bases separated the two germline ends. Germline V CDR1 and CDR2: LNHDA, SQIVND (reference sequence). CDR3 in DNA: TGTGCCAGTAGTATCGAGGGCAGGTTCAGCTCCTACAATGAGCAGTTCTTC. It translates to CASSIEGRFSSYNEQFF.

This clonotype occurred many times. The chain joins TRBV20-1 to TRBJ2-5; the match to TRBD2 covers 11 bases. The germline gives CDR1 DFQATT, CDR2 SNEGSKA (reference sequence). This CDR3 is built from 15 residues. The V gene end was trimmed by 0 bases and the J gene end by 3 bases; junction bases not matched to a gene: 3. CDR3 sequence: CSARDQLAGEETQYF. The DNA for the CDR3 is TGCAGTGCTAGAGATCAACTAGCGGGGGAAGAGACCCAGTACTTC.

The chain employs TRBV6-1 and TRBJ2-1, with no clear D. This CDR3 spans 12 amino acids. The V gene's germline CDR1 is MNHNS and CDR2 SASEGT. Trimming pared 2 bases from V and 10 bases from J, leaving 9 bases between. The CDR3 DNA reads TGTGCCAGCAGTGAAAAGGAGCGAGAGCAGTTCTTC. Encoded protein: CASSEKEREQFF.

The CDR3 nucleotides are TGCAGCGTTGAGCGTCAAGAGACCCAGTACTTC. Residues: CSVERQETQYF. V usage is TRBV29-1 and J usage is TRBJ2-5; D uncertain. Germline assignment: CDR1 SQVTM and CDR2 ANQGSEA. Trimming removed 3 bases from V and 2 bases from J, with 4 bases in between. The CDR3 sequence is 11 residues long.

This clonotype was counted at least ten times. This rearrangement joins TRBV7-9 to TRBJ2-2, with 7 positions matching TRBD1. With V trimmed by 5 bases and J by 3 bases, 9 bases remained unmatched. Germline loops: CDR1 SEHNR, CDR2 FQNEAQ (reference sequence). There are 16 residues in the CDR3. The CDR3 DNA follows: TGTGCCAGCAGCGGATACCGGGACAGCTACACCGGGGAGCTGTTTTTT. Amino acid sequence: CASSGYRDSYTGELFF.

This clonotype was counted only a few times. The V and J genes are TRBV29-1 and TRBJ2-5; either TRBD1 or TRBD2 may fit D (5 bases each). V shed 5 bases and J shed 5 bases, with 15 bases lying between them. The CDR3 has 13 amino acids. Germline-derived CDR1 and CDR2 are SQVTM and ANQGSEA. CDR3 coding DNA: TGCAGCGTTTTCGGGGCAGGAGCCGAGACCCAGTACTTC. Protein sequence: CSVFGAGAETQYF. Full variable domain (missing parts from reference TRBV29-1 and TRBJ2-5): SAVISQKPSRDICQRGTSLTIQCQVDSQVTMMFWYRQQPGQSLTLIATANQGSEATYESGFVIDKFPISRPNLTFSTLTVSNMSPEDSSIYLCSVFGAGAETQYFGPGTRLLVL.

The chain links TRBV12-3 or TRBV12-4 to TRBJ2-7; D perhaps matches TRBD2 (6 bases). V lost 6 bases and J lost 7, with 19 bases in between. The CDR3 is made up of 14 amino acids. The CDR3 nucleotides read TGTGCCAGCAGCCCGACCGAGGAGGGCCGGGAGCAGTACGTC. Protein: CASSPTEEGREQYV.

This clonotype was observed a few times. In DNA, the CDR3 is TGTGCCAGCAACTCGGGGGCAGGGGGCAAGGATACGCAGTATTTT. This gives the protein CASNSGAGGKDTQYF. The rearrangement joins TRBV6-2 or TRBV6-3 to TRBJ2-3; 8 nucleotides align to TRBD1. There are 15 residues in the CDR3. Germline trimming cut 7 bases from V and 6 bases from J; bases unmatched to any gene: 12. Germline values: CDR1 MNHEY, CDR2 SVGEGT.

This clonotype occurred a few times. A much more abundant neighbour one base away suggests this may be a read error. The chain has TRBV9 and TRBJ2-1; D gene uncertain. Per the germline V gene, CDR1 is SGDLS and CDR2 is YYNGEE. Trimming pared 0 bases from V and 1 base from J, leaving 5 bases between. The CDR3 loop spans 14 amino acids. The CDR3 coding sequence is TGTGCCAGCAGCGTAGAAGGGTCCTACAATGAGCAGTTCTTC. It specifies CASSVEGSYNEQFF.

This clonotype was recorded a few times. The CDR3 region is CASSLYATNEKLFF. As DNA, the CDR3 is TGTGCCAGCAGTTTGTATGCAACTAATGAAAAACTGTTTTTT. The chain has TRBV12-3 or TRBV12-4 and TRBJ1-4; D call uncertain. V dropped 3 bases and J dropped 0 bases, with 5 bases sitting between them. The CDR3 contains 14 residues.

The V and J genes are TRBV6-5 and TRBJ2-3; D tentatively reads TRBD1 or TRBD2 (5 bases each). The CDR3 contains 17 residues. Germline CDR1 reads MNHEY; CDR2 reads SVGAGI. V lost 0 bases to trimming and J lost 1 base, with 14 bases between them. CDR3 coding DNA: TGTGCCAGCAGTTACTCCCGACGGGGCGCCGGCACAGATACGCAGTATTTT. Residues: CASSYSRRGAGTDTQYF.

This clonotype was picked up a small number of times. The J gene is TRBJ2-1, the V gene TRBV5-5, with TRBD2 as a possible D gene (5 bases). CDR3 length: 14 residues. Germline CDR1 reads SGHKS; CDR2 reads YYEKEE (reference sequence). Trimming removed 2 bases from V and 7 bases from J, with 13 bases in between. The CDR3 DNA follows: TGTGCCAGCAGCTTATCCTCGGCGGGTAATGAGCAGTTCTTC. This codes for CASSLSSAGNEQFF.

The DNA for the CDR3 is TGTGCCAGCAGCTTAGGAGGTGGGCAGGGAAATTCACCCCTCCACTTT. The encoded protein is CASSLGGGQGNSPLHF. The chain carries TRBV7-9 and TRBJ1-6, with D perhaps TRBD1 (5 bases). Germline CDR1 is SEHNR and CDR2 is FQNEAQ (reference sequence). Trimming took 1 base from V and 7 from J, leaving 14 bases between them. The CDR3 spans 16 residues. Looking up the rest from reference TRBV7-9 and TRBJ1-6 gives the full variable domain: DTGVSQNPRHKITKRGQNVTFRCDPISEHNRLYWYRQTLGQGPEFLTYFQNEAQLEKSRLLSDRFSAERPKGSFSTLEIQRTEQGDSAMYLCASSLGGGQGNSPLHFGNGTRLTVT.

This chain connects TRBV6-5 to TRBJ2-5, with TRBD2 matching over 7 bases. With 2 bases clipped from V and 1 base from J, the junction kept 7 bases outside the gene matches. The CDR3 is 16 residues long. CDR1 is MNHEY and CDR2 is SVGAGI in the germline V gene. The CDR3 here is CASSYGGGPGQETQYF. The CDR3 DNA reads TGTGCCAGCAGTTACGGCGGGGGACCAGGCCAAGAGACCCAGTACTTC.

CDR3 in amino acids: CAISEPSGATYEQYF. Written as DNA, the CDR3 is TGTGCCATCAGTGAGCCATCGGGGGCAACCTACGAGCAGTACTTC. J is TRBJ2-7 and V is TRBV10-3; D is tentatively TRBD1 or TRBD2 (6 bases each). Germline CDR1 reads ENHRY; CDR2 reads SYGVKD. V was cut by 2 bases and J by 2 bases, with 13 bases left in between. The CDR3 contains 15 residues.

This clonotype was detected ten times or more. V usage is TRBV5-1 and J usage is TRBJ2-1; D unresolved. Germline V gives CDR1 SGHRS, CDR2 YFSETQ. The V end was cut by 0 bases, the J end by 2 bases, with 12 bases between. This CDR3 comprises 16 residues. The CDR3: CASSLGSQKTYNEQFF. CDR3 nucleotide sequence: TGCGCCAGCAGCTTGGGTTCCCAGAAAACCTACAATGAGCAGTTCTTC.